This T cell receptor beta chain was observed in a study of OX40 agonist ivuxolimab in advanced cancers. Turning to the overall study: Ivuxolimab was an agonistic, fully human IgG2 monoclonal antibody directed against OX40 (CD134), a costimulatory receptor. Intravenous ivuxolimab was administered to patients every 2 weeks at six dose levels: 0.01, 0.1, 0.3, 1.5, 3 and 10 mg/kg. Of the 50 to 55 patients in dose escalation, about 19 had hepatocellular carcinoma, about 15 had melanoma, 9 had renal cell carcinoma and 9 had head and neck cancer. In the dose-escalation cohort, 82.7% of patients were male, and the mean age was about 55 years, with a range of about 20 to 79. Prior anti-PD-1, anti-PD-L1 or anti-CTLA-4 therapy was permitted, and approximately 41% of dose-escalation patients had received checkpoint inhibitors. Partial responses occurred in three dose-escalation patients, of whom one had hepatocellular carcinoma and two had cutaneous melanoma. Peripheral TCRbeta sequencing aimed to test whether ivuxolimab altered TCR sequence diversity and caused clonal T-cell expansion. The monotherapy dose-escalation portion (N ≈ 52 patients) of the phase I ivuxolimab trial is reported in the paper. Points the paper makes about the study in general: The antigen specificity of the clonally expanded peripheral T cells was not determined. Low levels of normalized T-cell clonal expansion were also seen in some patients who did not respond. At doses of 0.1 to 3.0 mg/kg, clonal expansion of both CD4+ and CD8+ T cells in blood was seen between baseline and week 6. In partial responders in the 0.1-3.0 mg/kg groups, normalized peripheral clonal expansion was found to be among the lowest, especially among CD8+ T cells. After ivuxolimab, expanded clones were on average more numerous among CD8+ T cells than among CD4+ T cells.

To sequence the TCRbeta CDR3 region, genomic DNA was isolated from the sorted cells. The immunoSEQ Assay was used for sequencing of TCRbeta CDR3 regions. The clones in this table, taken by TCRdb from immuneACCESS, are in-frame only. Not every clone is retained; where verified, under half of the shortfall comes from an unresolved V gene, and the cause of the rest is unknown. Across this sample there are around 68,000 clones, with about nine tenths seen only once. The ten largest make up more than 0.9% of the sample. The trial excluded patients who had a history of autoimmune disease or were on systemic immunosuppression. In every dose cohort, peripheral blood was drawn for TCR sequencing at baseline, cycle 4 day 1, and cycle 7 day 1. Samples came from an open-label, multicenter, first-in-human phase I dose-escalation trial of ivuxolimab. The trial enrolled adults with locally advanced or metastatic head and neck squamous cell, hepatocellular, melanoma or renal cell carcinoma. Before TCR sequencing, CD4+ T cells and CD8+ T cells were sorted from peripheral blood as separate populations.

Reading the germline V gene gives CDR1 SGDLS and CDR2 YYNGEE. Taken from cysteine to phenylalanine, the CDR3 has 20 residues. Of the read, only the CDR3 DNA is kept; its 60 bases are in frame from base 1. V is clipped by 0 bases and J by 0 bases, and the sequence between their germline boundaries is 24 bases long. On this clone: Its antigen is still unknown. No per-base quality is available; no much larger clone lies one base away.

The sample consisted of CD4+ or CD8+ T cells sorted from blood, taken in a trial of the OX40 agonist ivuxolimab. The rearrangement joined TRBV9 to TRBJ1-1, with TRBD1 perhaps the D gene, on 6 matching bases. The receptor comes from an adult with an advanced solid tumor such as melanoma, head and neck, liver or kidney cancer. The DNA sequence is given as TGTGCCAGCAGCGTAGTAGCGAAGGACAGAACGAGCCTTTTGAACACTGAAGCTTTCTTT. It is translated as CASSVVAKDRTSLLNTEAFF.